A single TCR beta chain is shown here with its context. Its antigen is not known. The method was immunoSEQ multiplex PCR; TCRdb's version includes in-frame clones alone and lacks a portion of them. The data show 60,000 to 90,000 clones, with 80% to 90% seen just once and around 6.5% held by the top ten. The data were taken from a study of OX40 agonist ivuxolimab in advanced cancers. Study outcomes and limitations: Fewer expanded clones were found on average in CD4+ than in CD8+ T cells.

Trimming removed 6 bases at V and 4 bases at J, with 21 bases between. This CDR3 has 16 residues. Germline lookup yields CDR1 LGHNA and CDR2 YNFKEQ. The V call is TRBV4-2, the J call TRBJ1-2; a possible D gene is TRBD1 (6 bases). The sample here was CD4+ or CD8+ T cells sorted from blood, taken in a trial of the OX40 agonist ivuxolimab. This clonotype was obtained from an adult with an advanced solid tumor such as melanoma, head and neck, liver or kidney cancer. The CDR3 is CASSHGGVGGSYGYTF. The CDR3 region has the DNA TGTGCCAGCAGTCATGGTGGGGTAGGGGGAAGCTATGGCTACACCTTC.